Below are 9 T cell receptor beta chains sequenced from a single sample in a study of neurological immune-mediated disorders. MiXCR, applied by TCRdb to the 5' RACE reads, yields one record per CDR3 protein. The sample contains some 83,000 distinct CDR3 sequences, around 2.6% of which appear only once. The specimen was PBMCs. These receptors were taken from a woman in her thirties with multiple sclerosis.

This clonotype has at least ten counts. The CDR3: CSVEEGQGPDNYGYTF. The CDR3 DNA reads TGCAGCGTTGAAGAAGGACAGGGGCCTGATAACTATGGCTACACCTTC. V gene TRBV29-1 combines with J gene TRBJ1-2; 9 nucleotides match TRBD1. The CDR3 totals 16 residues. The trim removed 0 bases at V and 1 base at J, leaving 6 bases unmatched. Germline V gene lookup returns CDR1 SQVTM and CDR2 ANQGSEA.

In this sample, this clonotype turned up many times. The CDR3 is CASSQDSGHSNQPQHF. DNA for the CDR3: TGTGCCAGCAGTCAGGACTCGGGACATAGCAATCAGCCCCAGCATTTT. V gene TRBV6-6 combines with J gene TRBJ1-5, with D perhaps matching TRBD1 (6 bases). CDR1 MNHNY and CDR2 SVGAGI come from the germline V gene (reference sequence). The V and J ends lost 5 bases and 0 bases respectively, with 14 bases between them. The CDR3 is made up of 16 amino acids.

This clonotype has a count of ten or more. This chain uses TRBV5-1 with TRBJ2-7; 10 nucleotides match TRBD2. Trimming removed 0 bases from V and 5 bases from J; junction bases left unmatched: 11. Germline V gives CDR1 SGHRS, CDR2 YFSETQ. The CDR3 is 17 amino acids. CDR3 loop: CASSLGGPSGRSDEQYF. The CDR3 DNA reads TGCGCCAGCAGCTTGGGGGGTCCTAGCGGGAGATCCGACGAGCAGTACTTC.

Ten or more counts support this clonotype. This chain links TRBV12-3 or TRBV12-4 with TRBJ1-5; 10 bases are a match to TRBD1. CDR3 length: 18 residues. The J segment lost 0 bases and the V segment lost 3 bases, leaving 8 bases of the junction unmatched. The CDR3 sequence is CASSFGMGTGDSNQPQHF. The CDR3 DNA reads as TGTGCCAGCAGTTTTGGTATGGGGACAGGGGATAGCAATCAGCCCCAGCATTTT.

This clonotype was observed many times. The CDR3 region has the DNA TGTGCCAGCAGCTTGCGCGGACTAGCGTCATGGGAGCAGTTCTTC. This encodes CASSLRGLASWEQFF. The chain uses TRBV5-6 and TRBJ2-1; 9 nucleotides align to TRBD2. The germline gives CDR1 SGHDT, CDR2 YYEEEE. V dropped 1 base and J dropped 10; count of bases not matched to a gene: 9. This CDR3 comprises 15 residues.

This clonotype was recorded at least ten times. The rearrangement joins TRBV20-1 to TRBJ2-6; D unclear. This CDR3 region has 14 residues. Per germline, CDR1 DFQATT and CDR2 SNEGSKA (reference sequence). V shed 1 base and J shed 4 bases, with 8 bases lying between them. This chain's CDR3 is CSARGAPGANVLTF. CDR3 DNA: TGCAGTGCTAGAGGAGCTCCGGGGGCCAACGTCCTGACTTTC.

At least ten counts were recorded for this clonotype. CDR3 in amino acids: CASSPTHTVDTQYF. Written as DNA, the CDR3 is TGTGCCAGCAGCCCCACCCATACGGTAGATACGCAGTATTTT. The chain combines TRBV5-6 with TRBJ2-3; D call uncertain. The CDR3 consists of 14 residues. V lost 4 bases to trimming and J lost 5 bases, with 14 bases between them. Germline values: CDR1 SGHDT, CDR2 YYEEEE.

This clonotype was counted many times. CDR3 DNA: TGTGCCAGCAGCTTAGATCCCGGCGGAAGCTCCTACAATGAGCAGTTCTTC. Residues: CASSLDPGGSSYNEQFF. This sequence joins TRBV7-8 and TRBJ2-1, with D unclear. CDR3 length: 17 residues. The V end was cut by 1 base, the J end by 0 bases, with 13 bases between. The germline V gene encodes CDR1 SGHVS and CDR2 FQNEAQ. The full variable domain, rest sourced from reference TRBV7-8 and TRBJ2-1, is GAGVSQSPRYKVAKRGQDVALRCDPISGHVSLFWYQQALGQGPEFLTYFQNEAQLDKSGLPSDRFFAERPEGSVSTLKIQRTQQEDSAVYLCASSLDPGGSSYNEQFFGPGTRLTVL.

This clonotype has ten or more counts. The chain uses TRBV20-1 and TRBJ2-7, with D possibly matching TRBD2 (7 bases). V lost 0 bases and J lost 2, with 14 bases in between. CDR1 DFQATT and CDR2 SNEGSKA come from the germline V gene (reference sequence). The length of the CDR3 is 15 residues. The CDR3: CSARDLAEGAYEQYF. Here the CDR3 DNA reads TGCAGTGCTAGAGACCTAGCGGAGGGGGCCTACGAGCAGTACTTC.